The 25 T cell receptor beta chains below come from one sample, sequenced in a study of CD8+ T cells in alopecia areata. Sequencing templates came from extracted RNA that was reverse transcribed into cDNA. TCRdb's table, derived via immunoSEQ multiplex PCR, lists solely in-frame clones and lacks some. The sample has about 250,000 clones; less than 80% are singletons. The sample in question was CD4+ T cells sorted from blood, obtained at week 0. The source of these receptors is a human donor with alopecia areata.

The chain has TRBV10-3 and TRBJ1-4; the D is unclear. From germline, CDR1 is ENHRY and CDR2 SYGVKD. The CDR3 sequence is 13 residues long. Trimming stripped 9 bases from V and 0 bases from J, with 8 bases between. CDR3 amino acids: CAIRGSTNEKLFF. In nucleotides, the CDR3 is TGTGCCATACGTGGATCAACTAATGAAAAACTGTTTTTT.

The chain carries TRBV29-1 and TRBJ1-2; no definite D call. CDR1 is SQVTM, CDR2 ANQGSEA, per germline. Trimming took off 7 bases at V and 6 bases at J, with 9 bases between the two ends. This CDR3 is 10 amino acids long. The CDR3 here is CSADPNGYTF. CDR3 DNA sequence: TGCAGCGCCGACCCTAATGGCTACACCTTC.

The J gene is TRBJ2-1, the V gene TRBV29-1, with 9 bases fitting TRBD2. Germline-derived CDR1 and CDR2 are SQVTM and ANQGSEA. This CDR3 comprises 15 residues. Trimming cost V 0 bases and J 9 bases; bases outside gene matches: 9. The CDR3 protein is CSVEDRAGGLTEQFF. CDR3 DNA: TGCAGCGTTGAAGATCGGGCGGGGGGGCTTACTGAGCAGTTCTTC.

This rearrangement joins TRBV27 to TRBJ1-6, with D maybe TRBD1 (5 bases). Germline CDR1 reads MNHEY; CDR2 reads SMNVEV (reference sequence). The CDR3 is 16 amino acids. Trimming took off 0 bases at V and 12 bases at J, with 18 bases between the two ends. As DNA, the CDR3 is TGTGCCAGCAGTTTATCTAAAGAGGGGTACAAGAGACCCCTCCACTTT. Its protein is CASSLSKEGYKRPLHF.

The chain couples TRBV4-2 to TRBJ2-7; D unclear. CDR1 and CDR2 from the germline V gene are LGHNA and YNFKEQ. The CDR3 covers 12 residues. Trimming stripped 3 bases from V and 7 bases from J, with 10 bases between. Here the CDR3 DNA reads TGTGCCAGCAGCCAGGCCACTGGTGAGCAGTACTTC. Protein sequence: CASSQATGEQYF.

CDR3 residues: CASSLGGAGSPLHF. In DNA form, the CDR3 reads TGCGCCAGCAGCTTAGGTGGGGCTGGCTCACCCCTCCACTTT. This chain joins TRBV5-1 and TRBJ1-6; D is possibly TRBD1 (5 bases). The CDR3 has 14 residues. V lost 2 bases and J lost 10, with 13 bases in between. Germline V gives CDR1 SGHRS, CDR2 YFSETQ.

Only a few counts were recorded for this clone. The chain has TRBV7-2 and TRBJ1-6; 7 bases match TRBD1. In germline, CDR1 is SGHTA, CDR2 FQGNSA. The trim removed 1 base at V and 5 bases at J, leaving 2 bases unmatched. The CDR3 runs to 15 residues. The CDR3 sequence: CASSLGTGNNSPLHF. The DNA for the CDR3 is TGTGCCAGCAGCTTAGGGACAGGCAATAATTCACCCCTCCACTTT.

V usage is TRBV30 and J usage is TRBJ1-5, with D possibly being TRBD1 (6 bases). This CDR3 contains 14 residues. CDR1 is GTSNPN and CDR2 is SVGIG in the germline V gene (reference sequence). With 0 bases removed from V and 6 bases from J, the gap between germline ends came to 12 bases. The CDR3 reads CAWSVGGGAQPQHF. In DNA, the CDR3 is TGTGCCTGGAGTGTTGGCGGGGGGGCTCAGCCCCAGCATTTT.

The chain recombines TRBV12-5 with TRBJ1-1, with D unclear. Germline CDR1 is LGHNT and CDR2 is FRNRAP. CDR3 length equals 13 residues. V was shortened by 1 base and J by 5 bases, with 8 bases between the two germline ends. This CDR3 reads CASGLALGTEAFF. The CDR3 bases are TGTGCTAGTGGTTTGGCCCTAGGGACTGAAGCTTTCTTT. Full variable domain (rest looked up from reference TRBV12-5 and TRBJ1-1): DARVTQTPRHKVTEMGQEVTMRCQPILGHNTVFWYRQTMMQGLELLAYFRNRAPLDDSGMPKDRFSAEMPDATLATLKIQPSEPRDSAVYFCASGLALGTEAFFGQGTRLTVV.

The DNA of the CDR3 is TGTGCCTGGAGTACCCAGGGTAGCAATCAGCCCCAGCATTTT. Translated, it gives CAWSTQGSNQPQHF. V gene TRBV30 combines with J gene TRBJ1-5, with a possible D match to TRBD1 (5 bases). Germline loops: CDR1 GTSNPN, CDR2 SVGIG (reference sequence). The CDR3 loop spans 14 amino acids. With 2 bases removed from V and 0 bases from J, the gap between germline ends came to 8 bases.

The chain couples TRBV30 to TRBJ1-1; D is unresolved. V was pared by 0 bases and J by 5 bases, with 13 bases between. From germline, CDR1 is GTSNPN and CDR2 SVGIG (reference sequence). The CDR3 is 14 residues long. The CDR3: CAWSVHGESTEAFF. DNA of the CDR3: TGTGCCTGGAGTGTACACGGGGAGTCGACTGAAGCTTTCTTT.

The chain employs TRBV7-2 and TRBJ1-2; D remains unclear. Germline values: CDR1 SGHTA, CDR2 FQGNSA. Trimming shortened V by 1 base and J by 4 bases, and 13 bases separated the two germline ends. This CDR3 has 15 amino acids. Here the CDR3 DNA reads TGTGCCAGCAGCTTAGAATGGCAGACCGCCTATGGCTACACCTTC. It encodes CASSLEWQTAYGYTF.

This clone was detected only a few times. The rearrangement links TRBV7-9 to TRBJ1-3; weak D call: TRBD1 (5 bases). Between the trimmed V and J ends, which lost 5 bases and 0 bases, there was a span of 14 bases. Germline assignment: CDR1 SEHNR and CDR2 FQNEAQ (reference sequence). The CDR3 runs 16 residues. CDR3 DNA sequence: TGTGCCAGCAGCATCGGGGCCCGGGGCTCTGGAAACACCATATATTTT. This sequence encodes CASSIGARGSGNTIYF.

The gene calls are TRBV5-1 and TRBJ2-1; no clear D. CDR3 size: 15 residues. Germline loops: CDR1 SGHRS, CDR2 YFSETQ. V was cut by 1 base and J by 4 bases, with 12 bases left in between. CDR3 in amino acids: CASSLKGNPYNEQFF. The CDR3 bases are TGCGCCAGCAGCTTGAAAGGAAATCCATACAATGAGCAGTTCTTC. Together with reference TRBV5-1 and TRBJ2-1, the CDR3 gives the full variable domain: KAGVTQTPRYLIKTRGQQVTLSCSPISGHRSVSWYQQTPGQGLQFLFEYFSETQRNKGNFPGRFSGRQFSNSRSEMNVSTLELGDSALYLCASSLKGNPYNEQFFGPGTRLTVL.

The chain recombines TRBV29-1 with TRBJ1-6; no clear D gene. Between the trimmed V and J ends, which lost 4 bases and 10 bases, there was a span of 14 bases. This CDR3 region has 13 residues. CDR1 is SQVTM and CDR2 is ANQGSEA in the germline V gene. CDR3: CSVGGPEGSPLHF. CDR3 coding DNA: TGCAGCGTTGGTGGGCCTGAAGGGTCACCCCTCCACTTT. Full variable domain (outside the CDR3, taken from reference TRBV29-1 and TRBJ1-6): SAVISQKPSRDICQRGTSLTIQCQVDSQVTMMFWYRQQPGQSLTLIATANQGSEATYESGFVIDKFPISRPNLTFSTLTVSNMSPEDSSIYLCSVGGPEGSPLHFGNGTRLTVT.

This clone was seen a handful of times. The CDR3 DNA reads TGTGCCAGCAGCCCCCTGGATAACTATGGCTACACCTTC. Amino acids: CASSPLDNYGYTF. The chain couples TRBV5-6 to TRBJ1-2, with D unresolved. Germline-derived CDR1 and CDR2 are SGHDT and YYEEEE. V lost 4 bases to trimming and J lost 1 base, with 8 bases between them. The CDR3 consists of 13 residues.

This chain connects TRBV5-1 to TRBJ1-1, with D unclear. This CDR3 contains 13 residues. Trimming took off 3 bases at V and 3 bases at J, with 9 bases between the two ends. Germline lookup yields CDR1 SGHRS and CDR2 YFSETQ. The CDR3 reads CASSSIGDTEAFF. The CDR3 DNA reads TGCGCCAGCAGCTCGATCGGCGACACTGAAGCTTTCTTT.

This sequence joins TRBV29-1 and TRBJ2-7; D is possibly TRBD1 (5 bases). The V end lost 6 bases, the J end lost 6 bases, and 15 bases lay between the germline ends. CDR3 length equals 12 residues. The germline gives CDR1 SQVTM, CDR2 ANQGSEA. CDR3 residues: CSVFGADPEQYF. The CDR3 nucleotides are TGCAGCGTCTTTGGGGCGGATCCCGAGCAGTACTTC.

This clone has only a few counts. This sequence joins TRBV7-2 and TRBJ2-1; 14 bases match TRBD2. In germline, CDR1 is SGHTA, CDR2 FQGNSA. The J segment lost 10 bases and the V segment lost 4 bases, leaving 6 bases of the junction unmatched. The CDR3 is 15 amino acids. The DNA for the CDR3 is TGTGCCAGCAGCTCCGGACTAGCGGGGGGTTGGGAGCAGTTCTTC. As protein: CASSSGLAGGWEQFF.

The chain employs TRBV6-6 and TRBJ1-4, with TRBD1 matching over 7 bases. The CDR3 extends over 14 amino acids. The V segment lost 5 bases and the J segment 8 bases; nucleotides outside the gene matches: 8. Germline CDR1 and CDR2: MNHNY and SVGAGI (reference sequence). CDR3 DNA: TGTGCCAGCAGTACACAGGGGATTCGGGAAAAACTGTTTTTT. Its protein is CASSTQGIREKLFF.

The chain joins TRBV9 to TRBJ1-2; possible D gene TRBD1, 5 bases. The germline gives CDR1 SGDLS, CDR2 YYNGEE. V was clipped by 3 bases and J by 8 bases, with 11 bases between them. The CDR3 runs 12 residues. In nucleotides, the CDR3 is TGTGCCAGCAGCGCCGCAGGGAGCGGCTACACCTTC. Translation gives CASSAAGSGYTF. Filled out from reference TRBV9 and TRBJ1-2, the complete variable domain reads DSGVTQTPKHLITATGQRVTLRCSPRSGDLSVYWYQQSLDQGLQFLIQYYNGEERAKGNILERFSAQQFPDLHSELNLSSLELGDSALYFCASSAAGSGYTFGSGTRLTVV.

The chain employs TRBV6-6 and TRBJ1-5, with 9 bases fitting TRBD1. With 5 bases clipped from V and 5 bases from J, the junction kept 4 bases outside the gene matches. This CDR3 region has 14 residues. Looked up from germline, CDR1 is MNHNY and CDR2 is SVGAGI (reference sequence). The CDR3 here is CASSPGQGHQPQHF. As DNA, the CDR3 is TGTGCCAGCAGTCCGGGACAGGGCCATCAGCCCCAGCATTTT.

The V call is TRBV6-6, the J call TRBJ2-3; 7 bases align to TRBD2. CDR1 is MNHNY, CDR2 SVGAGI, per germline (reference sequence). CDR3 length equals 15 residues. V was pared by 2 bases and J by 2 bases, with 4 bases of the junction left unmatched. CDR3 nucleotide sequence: TGTGCCAGCAGTTACATGGGGGGGTACACAGATACGCAGTATTTT. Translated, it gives CASSYMGGYTDTQYF.

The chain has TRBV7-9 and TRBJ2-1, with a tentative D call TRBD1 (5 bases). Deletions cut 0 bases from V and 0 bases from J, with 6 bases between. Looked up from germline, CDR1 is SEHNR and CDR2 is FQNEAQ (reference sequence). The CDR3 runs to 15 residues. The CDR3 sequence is CASSLAGDSYNEQFF. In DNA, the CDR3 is TGTGCCAGCAGCTTAGCAGGGGACTCCTACAATGAGCAGTTCTTC.

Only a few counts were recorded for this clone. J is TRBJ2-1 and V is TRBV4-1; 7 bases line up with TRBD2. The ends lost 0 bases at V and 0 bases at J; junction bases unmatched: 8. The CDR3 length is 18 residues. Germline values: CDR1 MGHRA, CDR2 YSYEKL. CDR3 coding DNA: TGCGCCAGCAGCCAAGATAAGGGAGGGCGGGGCTCCTACAATGAGCAGTTCTTC. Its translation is CASSQDKGGRGSYNEQFF.